The text below deals with one T cell receptor (beta chain). Assay used: immunoSEQ multiplex PCR; TCRdb lists only in-frame clones, some missing. This sample has about 220,000 clones; 80% occur once, and the top ten carry under 8.5%. The sample is drawn from a study of blood T cell repertoires in COVID-19. Study-wide background: The origin of the acute and convalescent COVID-19 samples was the United States, Italy and Spain.

This CDR3 comprises 16 residues. This chain joins TRBV21-1 and TRBJ2-2; the table's D gene call, TRBD2, was not cross checked with the DNA. TRBV21-1 is a pseudogene. The clonotype comes from a woman aged 70-85 years with acute or convalescent COVID-19. The material sequenced was peripheral blood. CDR3 sequence reads: CASSIQRGGQTGELFF. CDR3 DNA: TGTGCCAGCAGCATCCAGCGGGGGGGCCAAACCGGGGAGCTGTTTTTT.